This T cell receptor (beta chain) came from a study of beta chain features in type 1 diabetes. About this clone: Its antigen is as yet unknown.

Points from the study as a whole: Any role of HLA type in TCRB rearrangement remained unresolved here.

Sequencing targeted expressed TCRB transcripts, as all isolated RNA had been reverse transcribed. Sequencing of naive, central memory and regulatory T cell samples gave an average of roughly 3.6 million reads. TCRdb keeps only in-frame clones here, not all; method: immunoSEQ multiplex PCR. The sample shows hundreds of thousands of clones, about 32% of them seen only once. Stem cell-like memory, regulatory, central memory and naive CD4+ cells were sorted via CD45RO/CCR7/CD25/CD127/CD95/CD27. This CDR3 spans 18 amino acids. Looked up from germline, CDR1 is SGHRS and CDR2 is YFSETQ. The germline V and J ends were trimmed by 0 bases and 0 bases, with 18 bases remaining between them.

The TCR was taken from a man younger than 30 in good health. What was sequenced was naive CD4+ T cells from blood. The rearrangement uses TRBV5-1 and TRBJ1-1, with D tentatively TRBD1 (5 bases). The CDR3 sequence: CASSLGTDTFGVNTEAFF. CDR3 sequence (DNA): TGCGCCAGCAGCTTGGGCACGGACACCTTCGGGGTGAACACTGAAGCTTTCTTT.